This T cell receptor (beta chain) was recorded in a study of blood T cell repertoires in COVID-19. In the study overall: From the United States, Italy and Spain came samples of acute and convalescent COVID-19. PBMCs, B-cell-depleted T cells, or T cells were the source of the cDNA or gDNA that made up the material.

Per the authors' pipeline: Reference gene primer amplification gave nucleated cell count estimates. The method was immunoSEQ multiplex PCR; TCRdb's version includes in-frame clones alone and lacks a portion of them. That table gives V, J and clone size, and the DNA gave D and trimming. The sample shows roughly 160,000 clones, about four fifths of them seen only once. The germline CDR1 and CDR2 sequences are MDHEN and SYDVKM. The V and J ends lost 6 bases and 0 bases respectively, with 5 bases between them. The CDR3 length is 13 residues. V is TRBV28 and J is TRBJ2-2; D remains unclear. This clonotype was sampled from a woman of 80 years or more with active or convalescent COVID-19. The sequencing input was peripheral blood. CDR3 DNA: TGTGCCAGCAGGGAGTCGAACACCGGGGAGCTGTTTTTT. It specifies CASRESNTGELFF. Together with reference TRBV28 and TRBJ2-2, the CDR3 gives the full variable domain: DVKVTQSSRYLVKRTGEKVFLECVQDMDHENMFWYRQDPGLGLRLIYFSYDVKMKEKGDIPEGYSVSREKKERFSLILESASTNQTSMYLCASRESNTGELFFGEGSRLTVL.